The clone carrying this T cell receptor (beta chain) appeared a few times. Its antigen is currently unknown. The data originate from a study of blood T cells in healthy people across ages. The trim removed 6 bases at V and 7 bases at J, leaving 10 bases unmatched. From germline, CDR1 is MDHEN and CDR2 SYDVKM. The CDR3 length is 15 residues. Study conclusions and caveats: Fewer expanded clones and more diversity marked long-lived versus aged donors. Estimated diversity across one million T cells was deemed an underestimate.

It was with a sample-barcoded 5' primer and a J-beta primer mix that a second PCR of roughly 6 to 12 cycles was run. Every single cDNA molecule received a tag from a template-switch adaptor with 12 random nucleotides. TCRdb reanalysed the 5' RACE reads using MiXCR and keeps one entry per CDR3 protein. The sample has 1.5 million to 2 million distinct CDR3 sequences, about 28% seen once. The sequence was obtained from a woman aged 25 to 45 in good health. The sequencing sample was made of blood. V is TRBV28 and J is TRBJ2-2, with 8 bases identical to TRBD1. In nucleotides, the CDR3 is TGTGCCAGCAGAAAACCAGGGGGCAGGATCGGGGAGCTGTTTTTT. Translating gives CASRKPGGRIGELFF.